This TCR beta chain was captured by sequencing in a study of vaccination effects on CD4 cells after COVID-19. Regarding the study as a whole: There were few convalescent patients in the study and no early post-infection timepoints.

About this clone itself: Antigen: not known.

Having been cultured for ten to eleven days, the cells underwent CD4+ T cell isolation. Convalescent patients had PCR-confirmed SARS-CoV-2 infection between March and December 2020. Participants were given two doses of BNT162b2 or mRNA-1273 vaccine. V dropped 2 bases and J dropped 5 bases, with 12 bases sitting between them. The CDR3 consists of 15 residues. Germline V CDR1 and CDR2: SNHLY, FYNNEI. Some clones are missing from TCRdb's copy, which holds only in-frame ones; the method was immunoSEQ multiplex PCR. The sample has tens of thousands of clones, more than 65% seen once. The V and J genes are TRBV2 and TRBJ2-2, with D possibly TRBD2 on 6 matching bases. The sequence was obtained from a human donor who had a prior SARS-CoV-2 infection. This specimen was CD4+ T cells from PBMCs cultured without peptide, taken after COVID-19 vaccination. The CDR3 bases are TGTGCCAGCAGTGAAATTGTGGAGGGGACCGGGGAGCTGTTTTTT. Residues: CASSEIVEGTGELFF.